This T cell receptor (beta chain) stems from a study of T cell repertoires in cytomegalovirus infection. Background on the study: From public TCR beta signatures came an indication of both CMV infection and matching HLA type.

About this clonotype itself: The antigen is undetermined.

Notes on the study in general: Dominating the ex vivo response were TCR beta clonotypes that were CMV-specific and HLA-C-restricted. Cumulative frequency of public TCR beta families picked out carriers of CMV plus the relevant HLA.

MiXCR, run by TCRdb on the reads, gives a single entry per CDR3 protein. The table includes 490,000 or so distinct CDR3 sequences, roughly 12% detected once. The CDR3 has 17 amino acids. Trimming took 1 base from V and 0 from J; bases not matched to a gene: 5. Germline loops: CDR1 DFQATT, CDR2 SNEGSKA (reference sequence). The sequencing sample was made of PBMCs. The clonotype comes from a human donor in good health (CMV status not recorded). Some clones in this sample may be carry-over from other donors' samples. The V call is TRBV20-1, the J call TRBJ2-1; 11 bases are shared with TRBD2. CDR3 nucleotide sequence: TGCAGTGCTAGAGGAGGGACTAGCGGAGGCTCCTACAATGAGCAGTTCTTC. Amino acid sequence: CSARGGTSGGSYNEQFF.